This T cell receptor beta chain was captured by sequencing in a study of Graves' ophthalmopathy and Graves' hyperthyroidism. The sequenced template was RNA, covering the TCR beta CDR3 region. The first round was an RT-PCR with HTBI primers, and the second round was a multiplex PCR. Via MiXCR, TCRdb re-called the multiplex PCR reads, giving one row per CDR3 protein. The sample consists of under 350,000 distinct CDR3 sequences, under 20% of them appearing once. About this clonotype itself: Its specificity is not known.

Study-wide points: Detection in blood was also observed for most expanded thyroid clonotypes above 0.001 frequency.

Germline CDR1 reads MNHNS; CDR2 reads SASEGT. V lost 6 bases to trimming and J lost 4 bases, with 21 bases between them. The CDR3 sequence is 16 residues long. Patients were excluded if they had other autoimmune diseases or uncontrolled infections, and likewise if pregnancy or lactation applied. The diagnosis combined clinical symptoms, thyroxine, TRAb, thyroid ultrasound and orbital computed tomography scans. Fresh peripheral blood, 8.5 to 10 ml, was the PBMC source. The chain joins TRBV6-1 to TRBJ1-2; D possibly corresponds to TRBD1 (5 bases). The sequence came from an adult man with Graves' ophthalmopathy. Input material: peripheral blood. The CDR3 here is CASRVEGAWGFYGYTF. For the CDR3, the DNA is TGTGCCAGCAGGGTCGAGGGAGCTTGGGGCTTCTATGGCTACACCTTC.